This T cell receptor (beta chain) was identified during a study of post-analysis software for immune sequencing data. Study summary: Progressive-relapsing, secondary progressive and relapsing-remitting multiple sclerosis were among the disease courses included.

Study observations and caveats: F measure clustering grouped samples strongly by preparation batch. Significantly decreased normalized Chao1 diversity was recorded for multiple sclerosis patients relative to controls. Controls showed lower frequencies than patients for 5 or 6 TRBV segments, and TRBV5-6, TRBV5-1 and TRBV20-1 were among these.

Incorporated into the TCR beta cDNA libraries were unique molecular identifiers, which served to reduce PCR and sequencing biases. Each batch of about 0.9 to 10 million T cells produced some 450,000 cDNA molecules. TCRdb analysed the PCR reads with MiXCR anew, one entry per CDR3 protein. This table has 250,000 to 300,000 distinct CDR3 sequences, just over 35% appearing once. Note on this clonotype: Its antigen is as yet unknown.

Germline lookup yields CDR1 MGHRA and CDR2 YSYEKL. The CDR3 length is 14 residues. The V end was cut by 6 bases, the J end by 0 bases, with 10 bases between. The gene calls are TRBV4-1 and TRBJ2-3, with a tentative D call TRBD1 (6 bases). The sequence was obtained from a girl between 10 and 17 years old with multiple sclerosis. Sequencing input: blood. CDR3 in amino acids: CASSSDRSTDTQYF. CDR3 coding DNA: TGCGCCAGCAGTTCCGACAGGAGCACAGATACGCAGTATTTT.